This T cell receptor beta chain was sequenced for a study of identical twins. Points on this clonotype: Its antigen is not identified.

General study results and limits: Modeled out-of-frame TCR alpha sharing in monozygotic twins fell below observed levels.

A single record per CDR3 protein comes from TCRdb applying MiXCR to the 5' RACE reads. The data hold 1.5 million to 2 million distinct CDR3 sequences, with less than 40% observed a single time. Germline V gene lookup returns CDR1 SEHNR and CDR2 FQNEAQ (reference sequence). The CDR3 sequence is 13 residues long. Deletions cut 1 base from V and 7 bases from J, with 10 bases between. The sample consisted of cord blood. The sequence came from a newborn girl in good health. The chain uses TRBV7-9 and TRBJ1-2, with D unresolved. Here the CDR3 DNA reads TGTGCCAGCAGCTTAGAACGTGTGTCTGGCTACACCTTC. Translated: CASSLERVSGYTF. The entire variable domain, with the rest obtained from reference TRBV7-9 and TRBJ1-2, is as follows: DTGVSQNPRHKITKRGQNVTFRCDPISEHNRLYWYRQTLGQGPEFLTYFQNEAQLEKSRLLSDRFSAERPKGSFSTLEIQRTEQGDSAMYLCASSLERVSGYTFGSGTRLTVV.